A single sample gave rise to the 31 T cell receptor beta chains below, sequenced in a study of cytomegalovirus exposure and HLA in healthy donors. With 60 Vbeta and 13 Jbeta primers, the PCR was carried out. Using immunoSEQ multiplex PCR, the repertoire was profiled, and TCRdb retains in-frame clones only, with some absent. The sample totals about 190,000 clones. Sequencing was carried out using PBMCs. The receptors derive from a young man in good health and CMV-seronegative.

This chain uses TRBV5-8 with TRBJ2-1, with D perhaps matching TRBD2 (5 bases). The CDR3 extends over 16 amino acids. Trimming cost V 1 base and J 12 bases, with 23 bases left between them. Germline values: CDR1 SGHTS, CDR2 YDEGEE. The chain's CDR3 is CASSLSGRLAGKSQFF. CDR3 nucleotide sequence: TGTGCCAGCAGCTTGTCGGGAAGGCTAGCTGGAAAGTCGCAGTTCTTC.

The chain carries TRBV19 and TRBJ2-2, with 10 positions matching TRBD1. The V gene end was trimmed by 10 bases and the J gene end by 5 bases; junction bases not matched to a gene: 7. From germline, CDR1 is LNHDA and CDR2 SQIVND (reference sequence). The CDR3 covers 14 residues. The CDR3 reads CATLDRGATGELFF. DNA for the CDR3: TGTGCCACCCTGGACAGGGGGGCGACCGGGGAGCTGTTTTTT.

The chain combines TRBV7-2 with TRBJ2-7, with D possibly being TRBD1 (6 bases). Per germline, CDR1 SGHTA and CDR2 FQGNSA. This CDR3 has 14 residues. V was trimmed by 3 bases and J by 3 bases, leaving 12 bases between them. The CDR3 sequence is CASSFRGKVYEQYF. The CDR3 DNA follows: TGTGCCAGCAGCTTCAGGGGCAAGGTCTACGAGCAGTACTTC.

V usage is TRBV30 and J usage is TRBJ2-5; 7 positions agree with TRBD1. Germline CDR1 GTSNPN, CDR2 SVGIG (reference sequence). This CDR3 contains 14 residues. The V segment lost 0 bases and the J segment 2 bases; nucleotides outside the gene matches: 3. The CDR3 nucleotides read TGTGCCTGGAGTGTACCAGGGGGTCAAGAGACCCAGTACTTC. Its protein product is CAWSVPGGQETQYF.

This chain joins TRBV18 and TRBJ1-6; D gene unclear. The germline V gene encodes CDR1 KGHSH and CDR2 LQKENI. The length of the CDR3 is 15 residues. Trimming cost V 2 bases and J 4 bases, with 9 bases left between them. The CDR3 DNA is TGTGCCAGCTCACCATCTGGAGCGTATAATTCACCCCTCCACTTT. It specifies CASSPSGAYNSPLHF.

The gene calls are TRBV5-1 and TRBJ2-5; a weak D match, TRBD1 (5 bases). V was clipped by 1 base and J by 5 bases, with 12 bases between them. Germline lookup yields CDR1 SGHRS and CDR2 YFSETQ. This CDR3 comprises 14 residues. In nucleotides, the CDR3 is TGCGCCAGCAGCTTGAGTGGGGCCGGGGAGACCCAGTACTTC. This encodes CASSLSGAGETQYF. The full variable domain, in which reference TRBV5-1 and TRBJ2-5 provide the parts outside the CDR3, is KAGVTQTPRYLIKTRGQQVTLSCSPISGHRSVSWYQQTPGQGLQFLFEYFSETQRNKGNFPGRFSGRQFSNSRSEMNVSTLELGDSALYLCASSLSGAGETQYFGPGTRLLVL.

The CDR3 here is CASSRSSGGAADTQYF. The CDR3 DNA reads TGCGCCAGCAGCCGGTCTAGCGGGGGGGCCGCAGATACGCAGTATTTT. This rearrangement joins TRBV5-1 to TRBJ2-3; 12 positions agree with TRBD2. V lost 4 bases to trimming and J lost 4 bases; unmatched junction nucleotides: 7. In germline, CDR1 is SGHRS, CDR2 YFSETQ. The CDR3 loop spans 16 amino acids. The whole variable domain, remainder taken from reference TRBV5-1 and TRBJ2-3, is KAGVTQTPRYLIKTRGQQVTLSCSPISGHRSVSWYQQTPGQGLQFLFEYFSETQRNKGNFPGRFSGRQFSNSRSEMNVSTLELGDSALYLCASSRSSGGAADTQYFGPGTRLTVL.

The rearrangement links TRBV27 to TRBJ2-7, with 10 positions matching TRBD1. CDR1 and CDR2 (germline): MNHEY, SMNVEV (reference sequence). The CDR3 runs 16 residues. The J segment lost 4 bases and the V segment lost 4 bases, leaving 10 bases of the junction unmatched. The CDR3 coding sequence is TGTGCCAGCAGTTGGGGGGGACAGGGGCGAGGATACGAGCAGTACTTC. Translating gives CASSWGGQGRGYEQYF.

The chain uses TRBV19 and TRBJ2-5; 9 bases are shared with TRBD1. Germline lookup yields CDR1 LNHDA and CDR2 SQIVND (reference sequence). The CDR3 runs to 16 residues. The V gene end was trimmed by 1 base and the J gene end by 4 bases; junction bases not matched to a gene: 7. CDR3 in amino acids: CASSIGYRGLGETQYF. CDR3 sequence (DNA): TGTGCCAGTAGTATAGGGTACAGGGGGCTAGGAGAGACCCAGTACTTC.

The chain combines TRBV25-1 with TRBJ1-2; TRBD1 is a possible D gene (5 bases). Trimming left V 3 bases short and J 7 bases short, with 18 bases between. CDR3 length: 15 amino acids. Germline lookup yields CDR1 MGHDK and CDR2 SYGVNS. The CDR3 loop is CASSDPAWGAVGYTF. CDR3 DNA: TGTGCCAGCAGTGACCCCGCGTGGGGCGCGGTTGGCTACACCTTC.

The CDR3 loop reads CASSEAWTGGTDTQYF. The CDR3 DNA reads as TGTGCCAGCAGTGAAGCTTGGACGGGGGGCACAGATACGCAGTATTTT. This chain joins TRBV6-1 and TRBJ2-3, with D possibly being TRBD2 (6 bases). In germline, CDR1 is MNHNS, CDR2 SASEGT. The CDR3 totals 16 residues. V was pared by 0 bases and J by 1 base, with 11 bases between.

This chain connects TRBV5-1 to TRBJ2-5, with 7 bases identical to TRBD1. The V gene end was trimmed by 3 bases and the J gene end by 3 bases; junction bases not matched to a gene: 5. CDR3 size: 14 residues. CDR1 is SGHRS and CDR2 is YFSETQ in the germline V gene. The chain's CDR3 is CASSSRDSEETQYF. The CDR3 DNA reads TGCGCCAGCAGCTCCCGGGACAGCGAAGAGACCCAGTACTTC. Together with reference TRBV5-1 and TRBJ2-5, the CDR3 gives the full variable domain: KAGVTQTPRYLIKTRGQQVTLSCSPISGHRSVSWYQQTPGQGLQFLFEYFSETQRNKGNFPGRFSGRQFSNSRSEMNVSTLELGDSALYLCASSSRDSEETQYFGPGTRLLVL.

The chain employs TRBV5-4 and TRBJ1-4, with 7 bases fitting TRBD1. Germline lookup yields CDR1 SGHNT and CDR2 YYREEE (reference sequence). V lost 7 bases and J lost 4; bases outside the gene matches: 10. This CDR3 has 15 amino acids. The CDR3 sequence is CASAYRGRGNEKLFF. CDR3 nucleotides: TGTGCCAGCGCGTATAGGGGGCGCGGTAATGAAAAACTGTTTTTT.

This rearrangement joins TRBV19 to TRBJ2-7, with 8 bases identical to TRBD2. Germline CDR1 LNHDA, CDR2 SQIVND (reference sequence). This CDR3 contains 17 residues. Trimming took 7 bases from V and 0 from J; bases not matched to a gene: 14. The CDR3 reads CASTPRGTGGSSYEQYF. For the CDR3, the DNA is TGTGCCAGTACCCCGCGAGGAACGGGGGGGAGCTCCTACGAGCAGTACTTC.

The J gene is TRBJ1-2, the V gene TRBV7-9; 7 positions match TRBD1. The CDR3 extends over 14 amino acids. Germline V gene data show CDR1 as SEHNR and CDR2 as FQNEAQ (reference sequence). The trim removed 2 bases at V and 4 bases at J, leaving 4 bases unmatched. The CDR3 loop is CASSLFPGGYGYTF. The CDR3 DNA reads TGTGCCAGCAGCTTATTTCCAGGGGGCTATGGCTACACCTTC.

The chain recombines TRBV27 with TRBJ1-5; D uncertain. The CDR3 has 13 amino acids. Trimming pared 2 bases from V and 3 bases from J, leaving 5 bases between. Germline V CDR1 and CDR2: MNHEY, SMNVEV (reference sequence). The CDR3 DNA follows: TGTGCCAGCAGTTTACAGAACAATCAGCCCCAGCATTTT. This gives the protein CASSLQNNQPQHF.

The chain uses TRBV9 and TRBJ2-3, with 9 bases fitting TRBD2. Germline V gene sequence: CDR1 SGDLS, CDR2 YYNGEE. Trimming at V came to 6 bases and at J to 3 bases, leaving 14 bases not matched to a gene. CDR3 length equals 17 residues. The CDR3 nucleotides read TGTGCCAGCAATCGTGGCGGGAGGGGAATACGGACAGATACGCAGTATTTT. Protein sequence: CASNRGGRGIRTDTQYF.

CDR3 sequence reads: CSGSSEGSYEQYF. The CDR3 nucleotides are TGTTCCGGATCTAGCGAGGGCTCCTACGAGCAGTACTTC. The chain combines TRBV28 with TRBJ2-7; a possible D gene is TRBD2 (6 bases). The CDR3 contains 13 residues. CDR1 and CDR2 from the germline V gene are MDHEN and SYDVKM.

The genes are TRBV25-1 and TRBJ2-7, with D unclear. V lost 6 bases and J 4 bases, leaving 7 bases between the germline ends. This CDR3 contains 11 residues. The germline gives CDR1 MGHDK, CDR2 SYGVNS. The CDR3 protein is CASSYSYEQYF. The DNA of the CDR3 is TGTGCCAGCAGCTACAGTTACGAGCAGTACTTC.

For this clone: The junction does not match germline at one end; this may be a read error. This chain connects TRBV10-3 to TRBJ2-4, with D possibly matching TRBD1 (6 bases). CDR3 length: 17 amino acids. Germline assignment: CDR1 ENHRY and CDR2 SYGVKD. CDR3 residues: CAISESNPGHPTNVQYF. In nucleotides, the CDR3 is TGTGCCATCAGTGAGTCGAACCCGGGACACCCAACAAACGTTCAGTACTTC.

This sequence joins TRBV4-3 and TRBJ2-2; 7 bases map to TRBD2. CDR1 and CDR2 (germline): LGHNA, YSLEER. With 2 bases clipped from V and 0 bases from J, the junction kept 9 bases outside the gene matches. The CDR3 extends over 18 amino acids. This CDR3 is CASSQQYWGGPNTGELFF. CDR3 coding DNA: TGCGCCAGCAGCCAACAATATTGGGGAGGGCCGAACACCGGGGAGCTGTTTTTT.

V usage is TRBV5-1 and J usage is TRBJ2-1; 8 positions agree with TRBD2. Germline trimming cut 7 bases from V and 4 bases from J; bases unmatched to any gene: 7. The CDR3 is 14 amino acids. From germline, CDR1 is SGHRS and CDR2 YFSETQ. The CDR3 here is CASEGSSGYNEQFF. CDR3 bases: TGCGCCAGCGAAGGGTCTAGCGGGTACAATGAGCAGTTCTTC.

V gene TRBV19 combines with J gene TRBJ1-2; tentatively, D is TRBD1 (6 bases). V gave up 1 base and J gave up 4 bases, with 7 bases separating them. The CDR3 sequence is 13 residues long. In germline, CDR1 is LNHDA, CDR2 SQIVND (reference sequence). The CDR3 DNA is TGTGCCAGTAGTATAGGGACAGCCTATGGCTACACCTTC. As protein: CASSIGTAYGYTF.

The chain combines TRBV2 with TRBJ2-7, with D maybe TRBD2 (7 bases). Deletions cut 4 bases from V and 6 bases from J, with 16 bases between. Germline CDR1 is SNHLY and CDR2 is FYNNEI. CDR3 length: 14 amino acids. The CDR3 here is CASSGDGGLPEQYF. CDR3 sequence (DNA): TGTGCCAGCAGTGGGGACGGGGGGCTCCCCGAGCAGTACTTC.

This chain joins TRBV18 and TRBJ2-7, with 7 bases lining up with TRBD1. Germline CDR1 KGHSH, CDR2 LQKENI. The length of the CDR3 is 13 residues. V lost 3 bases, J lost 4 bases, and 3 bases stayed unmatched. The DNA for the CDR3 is TGTGCCAGCTCACCGGGACAGAAATACGAGCAGTACTTC. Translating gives CASSPGQKYEQYF.

The CDR3 nucleotides read TGTGCCAGCGGACGGACAGGGCTTAATAACTATGGCTACACCTTC. Translation: CASGRTGLNNYGYTF. The rearrangement links TRBV7-9 to TRBJ1-2, with 8 bases that match TRBD1. The germline gives CDR1 SEHNR, CDR2 FQNEAQ (reference sequence). This CDR3 spans 15 amino acids. Germline trimming cut 8 bases from V and 1 base from J; bases unmatched to any gene: 9. Variable domain in full (rest from reference TRBV7-9 and TRBJ1-2): DTGVSQNPRHKITKRGQNVTFRCDPISEHNRLYWYRQTLGQGPEFLTYFQNEAQLEKSRLLSDRFSAERPKGSFSTLEIQRTEQGDSAMYLCASGRTGLNNYGYTFGSGTRLTVV.

CDR3 DNA sequence: TGCGCCAGCAGTCCCCGGTCAGGGACAGGGGGGGAAGAGACCCAGTACTTC. Its translation: CASSPRSGTGGEETQYF. The V call is TRBV4-3, the J call TRBJ2-5, with 11 bases fitting TRBD1. Germline lookup yields CDR1 LGHNA and CDR2 YSLEER. V lost 6 bases to trimming and J lost 3 bases; unmatched junction nucleotides: 12. The CDR3 contains 17 residues.

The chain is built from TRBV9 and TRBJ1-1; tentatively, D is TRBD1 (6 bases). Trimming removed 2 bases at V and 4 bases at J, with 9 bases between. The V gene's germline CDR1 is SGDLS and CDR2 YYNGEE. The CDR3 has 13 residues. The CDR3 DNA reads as TGTGCCAGCAGCGTGGGGGGGGCCACTGAAGCTTTCTTT. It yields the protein CASSVGGATEAFF.

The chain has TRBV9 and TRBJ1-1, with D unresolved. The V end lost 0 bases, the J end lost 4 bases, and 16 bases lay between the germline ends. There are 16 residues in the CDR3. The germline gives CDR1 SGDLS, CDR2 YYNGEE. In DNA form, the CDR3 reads TGTGCCAGCAGCGTAGCCGGGGAGTTAAGGAGCACTGAAGCTTTCTTT. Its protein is CASSVAGELRSTEAFF.

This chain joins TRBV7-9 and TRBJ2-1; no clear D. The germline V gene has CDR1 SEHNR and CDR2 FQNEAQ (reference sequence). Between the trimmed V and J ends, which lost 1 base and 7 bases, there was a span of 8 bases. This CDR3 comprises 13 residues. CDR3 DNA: TGTGCCAGCAGCTTAGGTTACACAAATGAGCAGTTCTTC. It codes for CASSLGYTNEQFF.

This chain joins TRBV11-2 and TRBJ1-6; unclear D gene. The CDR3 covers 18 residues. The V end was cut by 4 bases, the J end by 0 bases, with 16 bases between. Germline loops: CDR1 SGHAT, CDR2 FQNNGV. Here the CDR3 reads CASSSRGGRSSYNSPLHF. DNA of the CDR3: TGTGCCAGCAGCTCCAGAGGAGGGCGGAGCTCCTATAATTCACCCCTCCACTTT.